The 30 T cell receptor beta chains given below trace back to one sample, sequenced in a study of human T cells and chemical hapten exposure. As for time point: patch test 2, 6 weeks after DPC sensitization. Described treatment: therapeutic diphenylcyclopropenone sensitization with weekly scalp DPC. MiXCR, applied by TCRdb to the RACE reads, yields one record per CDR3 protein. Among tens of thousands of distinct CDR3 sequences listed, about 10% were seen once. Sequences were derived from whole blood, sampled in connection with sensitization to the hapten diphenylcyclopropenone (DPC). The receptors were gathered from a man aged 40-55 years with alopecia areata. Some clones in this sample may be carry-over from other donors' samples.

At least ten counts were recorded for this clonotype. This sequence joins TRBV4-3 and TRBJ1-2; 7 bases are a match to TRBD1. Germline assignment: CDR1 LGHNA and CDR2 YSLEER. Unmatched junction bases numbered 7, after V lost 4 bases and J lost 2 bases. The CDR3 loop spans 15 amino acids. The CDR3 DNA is TGCGCCAGCAGCCTGTATGGGACAGAGAACTATGGCTACACCTTC. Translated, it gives CASSLYGTENYGYTF.

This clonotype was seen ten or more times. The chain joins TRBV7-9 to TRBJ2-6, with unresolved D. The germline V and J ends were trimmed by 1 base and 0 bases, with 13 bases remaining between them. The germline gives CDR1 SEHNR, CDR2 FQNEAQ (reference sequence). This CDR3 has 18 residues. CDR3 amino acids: CASSLEDPPFSGANVLTF. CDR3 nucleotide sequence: TGTGCCAGCAGCTTAGAGGACCCTCCCTTCTCTGGGGCCAACGTCCTGACTTTC.

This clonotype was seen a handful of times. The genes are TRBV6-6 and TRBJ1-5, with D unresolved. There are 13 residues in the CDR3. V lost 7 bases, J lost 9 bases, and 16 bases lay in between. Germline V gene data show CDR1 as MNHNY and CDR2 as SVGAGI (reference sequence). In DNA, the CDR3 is TGTGCCAGCACCGCCACCCCTCGGGGGCCCCAGCATTTT. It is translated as CASTATPRGPQHF.

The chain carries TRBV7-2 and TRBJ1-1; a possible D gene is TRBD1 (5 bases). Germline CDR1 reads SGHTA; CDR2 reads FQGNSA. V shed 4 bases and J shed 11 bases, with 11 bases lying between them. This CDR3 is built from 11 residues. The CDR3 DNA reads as TGTGCCAGCAGCTCCTGGGACGGGGCTTTCTTT. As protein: CASSSWDGAFF. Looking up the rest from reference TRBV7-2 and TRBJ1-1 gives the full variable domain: GAGVSQSPSNKVTEKGKDVELRCDPISGHTALYWYRQSLGQGLEFLIYFQGNSAPDKSGLPSDRFSAERTGGSVSTLTIQRTQQEDSAVYLCASSSWDGAFFGQGTRLTVV.

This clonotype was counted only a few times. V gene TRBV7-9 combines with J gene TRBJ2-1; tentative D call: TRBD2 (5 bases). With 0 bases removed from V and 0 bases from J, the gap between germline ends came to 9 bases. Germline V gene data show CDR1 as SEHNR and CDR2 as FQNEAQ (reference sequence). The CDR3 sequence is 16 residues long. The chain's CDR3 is CASSLADGDSYNEQFF. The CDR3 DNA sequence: TGTGCCAGCAGCTTAGCCGACGGGGACTCCTACAATGAGCAGTTCTTC.

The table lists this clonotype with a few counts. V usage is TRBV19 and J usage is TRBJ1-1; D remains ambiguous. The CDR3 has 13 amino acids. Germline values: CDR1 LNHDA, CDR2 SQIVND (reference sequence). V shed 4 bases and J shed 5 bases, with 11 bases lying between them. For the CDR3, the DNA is TGTGCCAGTAGTACCGAAGGGCGAACTGAAGCTTTCTTT. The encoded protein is CASSTEGRTEAFF.

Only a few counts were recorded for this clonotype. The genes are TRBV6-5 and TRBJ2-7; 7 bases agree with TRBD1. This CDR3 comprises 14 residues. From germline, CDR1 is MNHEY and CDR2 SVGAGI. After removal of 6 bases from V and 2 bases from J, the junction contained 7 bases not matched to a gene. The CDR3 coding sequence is TGTGCCAGCAGGACCGACAGGGACCCCTACGAGCAGTACTTC. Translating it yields CASRTDRDPYEQYF.

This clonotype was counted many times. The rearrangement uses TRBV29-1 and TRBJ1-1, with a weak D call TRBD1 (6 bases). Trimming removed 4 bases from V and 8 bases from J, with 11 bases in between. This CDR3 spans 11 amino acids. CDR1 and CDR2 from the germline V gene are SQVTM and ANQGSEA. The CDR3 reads CSVAGAGEAFF. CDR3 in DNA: TGCAGCGTTGCGGGGGCAGGAGAAGCTTTCTTT.

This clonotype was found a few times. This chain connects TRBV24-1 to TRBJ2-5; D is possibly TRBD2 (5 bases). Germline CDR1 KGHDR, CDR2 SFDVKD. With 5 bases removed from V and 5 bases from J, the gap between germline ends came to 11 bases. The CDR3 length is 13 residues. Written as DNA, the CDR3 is TGTGCCACCAGTGCTTCGGGGTACGAGACCCAGTACTTC. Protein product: CATSASGYETQYF.

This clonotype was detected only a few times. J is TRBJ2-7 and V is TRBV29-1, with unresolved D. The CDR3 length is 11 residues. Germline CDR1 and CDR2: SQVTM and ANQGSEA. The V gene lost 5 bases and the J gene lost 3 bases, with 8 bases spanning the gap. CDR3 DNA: TGCAGCGTTTCCACGATCTACGAGCAGTACTTC. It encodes CSVSTIYEQYF.

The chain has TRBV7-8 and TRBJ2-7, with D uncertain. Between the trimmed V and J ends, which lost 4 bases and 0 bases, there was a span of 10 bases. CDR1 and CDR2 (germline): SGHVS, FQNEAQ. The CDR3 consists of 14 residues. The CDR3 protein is CASSSLGLSYEQYF. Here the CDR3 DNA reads TGTGCCAGCAGCTCCCTGGGCCTCTCCTACGAGCAGTACTTC. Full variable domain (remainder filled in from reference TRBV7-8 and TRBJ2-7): GAGVSQSPRYKVAKRGQDVALRCDPISGHVSLFWYQQALGQGPEFLTYFQNEAQLDKSGLPSDRFFAERPEGSVSTLKIQRTQQEDSAVYLCASSSLGLSYEQYFGPGTRLTVT.

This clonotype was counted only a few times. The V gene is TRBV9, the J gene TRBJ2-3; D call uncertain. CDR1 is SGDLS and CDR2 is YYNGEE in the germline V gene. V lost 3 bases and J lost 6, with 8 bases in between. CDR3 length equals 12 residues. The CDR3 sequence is CASSAELDTQYF. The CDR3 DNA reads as TGTGCCAGCAGCGCCGAGCTGGATACGCAGTATTTT.

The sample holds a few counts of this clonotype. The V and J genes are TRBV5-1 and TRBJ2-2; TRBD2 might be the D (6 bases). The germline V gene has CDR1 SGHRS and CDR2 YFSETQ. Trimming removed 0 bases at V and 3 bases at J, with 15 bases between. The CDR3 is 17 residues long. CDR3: CASSLGTNSDHTGELFF. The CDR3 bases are TGCGCCAGCAGCTTGGGGACTAACTCGGACCACACCGGGGAGCTGTTTTTT.

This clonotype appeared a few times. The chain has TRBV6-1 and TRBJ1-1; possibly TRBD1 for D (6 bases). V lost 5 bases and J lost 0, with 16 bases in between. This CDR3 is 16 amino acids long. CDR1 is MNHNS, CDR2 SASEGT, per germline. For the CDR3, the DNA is TGTGCCAGCAGTCGACGAGGGGGGATGCTGAACACTGAAGCTTTCTTT. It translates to CASSRRGGMLNTEAFF.

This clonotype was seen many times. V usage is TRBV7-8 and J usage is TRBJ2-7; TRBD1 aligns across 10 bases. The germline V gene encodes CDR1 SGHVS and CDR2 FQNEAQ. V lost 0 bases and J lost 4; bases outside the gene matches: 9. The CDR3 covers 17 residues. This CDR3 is CASSLAAMDRGKYEQYV. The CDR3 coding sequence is TGTGCCAGCAGCTTAGCGGCGATGGACAGGGGGAAATACGAGCAGTACGTC.

CDR3 residues: CSARPGQLSDTQYF. The CDR3 DNA is TGCAGTGCTAGACCGGGACAGCTTTCAGATACGCAGTATTTT. This rearrangement joins TRBV20-1 to TRBJ2-3; TRBD1 agrees at 7 bases. Germline V lookup: CDR1 DFQATT, CDR2 SNEGSKA (reference sequence). CDR3 length: 14 amino acids. Trimming took 2 bases from V and 4 from J; bases not matched to a gene: 6.

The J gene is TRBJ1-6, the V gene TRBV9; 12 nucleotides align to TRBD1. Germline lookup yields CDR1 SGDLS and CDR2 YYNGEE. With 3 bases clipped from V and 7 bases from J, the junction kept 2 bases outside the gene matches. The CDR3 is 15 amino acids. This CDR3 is CASSAGQGANSPLHF. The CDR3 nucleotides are TGTGCCAGCAGCGCGGGACAGGGGGCAAATTCACCCCTCCACTTT.

The CDR3 protein is CATSEDRVIEQFF. The CDR3 DNA reads as TGTGCCACCAGTGAGGACCGGGTTATTGAGCAGTTCTTC. The chain links TRBV24-1 to TRBJ2-1; D gene ambiguous. There are 13 residues in the CDR3. The V end was cut by 4 bases, the J end by 9 bases, with 12 bases between. The V gene's germline CDR1 is KGHDR and CDR2 SFDVKD.

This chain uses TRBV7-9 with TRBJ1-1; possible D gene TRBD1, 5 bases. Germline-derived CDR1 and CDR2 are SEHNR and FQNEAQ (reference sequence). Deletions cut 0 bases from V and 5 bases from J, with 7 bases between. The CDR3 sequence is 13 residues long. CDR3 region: CASSLAGVTEAFF. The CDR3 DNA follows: TGTGCCAGCAGCTTAGCAGGGGTAACTGAAGCTTTCTTT.

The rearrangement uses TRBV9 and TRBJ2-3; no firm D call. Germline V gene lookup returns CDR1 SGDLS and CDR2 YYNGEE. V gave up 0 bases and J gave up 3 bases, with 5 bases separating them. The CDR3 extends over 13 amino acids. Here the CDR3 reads CASSVDGTDTQYF. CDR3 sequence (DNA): TGTGCCAGCAGCGTAGATGGGACAGATACGCAGTATTTT.

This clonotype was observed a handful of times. As DNA, the CDR3 is TGTGCCAGCTCACCACAGGAGGGGATAAATACGCAGTATTTT. It translates to CASSPQEGINTQYF. This chain links TRBV18 with TRBJ2-3; perhaps TRBD2 as D (6 bases). Germline loops: CDR1 KGHSH, CDR2 LQKENI. The length of the CDR3 is 14 residues. V lost 1 base and J 7 bases, leaving 12 bases between the germline ends. The whole variable domain, filled in from reference TRBV18 and TRBJ2-3, reads NAGVMQNPRHLVRRRGQEARLRCSPMKGHSHVYWYRQLPEEGLKFMVYLQKENIIDESGMPKERFSAEFPKEGPSILRIQQVVRGDSAAYFCASSPQEGINTQYFGPGTRLTVL.

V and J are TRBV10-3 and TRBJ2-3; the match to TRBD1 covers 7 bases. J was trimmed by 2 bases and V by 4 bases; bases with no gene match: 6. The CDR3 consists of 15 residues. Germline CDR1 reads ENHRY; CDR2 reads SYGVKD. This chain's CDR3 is CAISVAGTATDTQYF. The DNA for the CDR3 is TGTGCCATCAGTGTTGCCGGGACAGCCACAGATACGCAGTATTTT.

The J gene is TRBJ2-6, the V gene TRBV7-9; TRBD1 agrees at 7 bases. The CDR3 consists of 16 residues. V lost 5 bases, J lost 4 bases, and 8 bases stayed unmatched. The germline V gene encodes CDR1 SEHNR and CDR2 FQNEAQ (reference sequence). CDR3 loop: CASSHQGDSGANVLTF. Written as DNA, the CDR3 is TGTGCCAGCAGCCACCAGGGGGATTCCGGGGCCAACGTCCTGACTTTC.

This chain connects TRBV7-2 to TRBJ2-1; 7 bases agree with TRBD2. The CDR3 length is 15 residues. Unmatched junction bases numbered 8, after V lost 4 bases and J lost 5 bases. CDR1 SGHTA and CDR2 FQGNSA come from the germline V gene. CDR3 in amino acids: CASSSGLPVDNEQFF. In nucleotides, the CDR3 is TGTGCCAGCAGCTCGGGACTACCGGTGGACAATGAGCAGTTCTTC.

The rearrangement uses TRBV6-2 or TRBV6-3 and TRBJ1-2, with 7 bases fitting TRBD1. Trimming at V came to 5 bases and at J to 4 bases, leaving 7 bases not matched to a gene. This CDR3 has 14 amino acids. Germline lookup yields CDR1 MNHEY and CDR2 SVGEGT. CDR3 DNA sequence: TGTGCCAGCAGTATCCGACAGGGCGGCTATGGCTACACCTTC. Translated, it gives CASSIRQGGYGYTF.

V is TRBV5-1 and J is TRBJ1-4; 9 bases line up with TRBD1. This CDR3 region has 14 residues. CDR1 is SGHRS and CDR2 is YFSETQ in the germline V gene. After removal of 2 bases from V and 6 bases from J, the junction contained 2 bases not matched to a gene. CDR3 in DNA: TGCGCCAGCAGCTTCCGGGACAGGGATGAAAAACTGTTTTTT. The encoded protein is CASSFRDRDEKLFF.

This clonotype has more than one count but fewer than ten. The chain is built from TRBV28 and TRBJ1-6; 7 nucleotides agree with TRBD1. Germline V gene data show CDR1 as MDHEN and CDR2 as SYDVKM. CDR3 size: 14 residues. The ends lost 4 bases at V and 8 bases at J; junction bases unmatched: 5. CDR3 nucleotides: TGTGCCAGCAGTTCCGGGACAGACCATTCACCCCTCCACTTT. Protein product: CASSSGTDHSPLHF.

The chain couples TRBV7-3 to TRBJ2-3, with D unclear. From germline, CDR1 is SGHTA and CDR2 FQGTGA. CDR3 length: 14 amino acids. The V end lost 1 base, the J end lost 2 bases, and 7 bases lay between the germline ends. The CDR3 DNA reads TGTGCCAGCAGCTTAAACCGAGTCACAGATACGCAGTATTTT. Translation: CASSLNRVTDTQYF. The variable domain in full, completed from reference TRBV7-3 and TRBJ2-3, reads GAGVSQTPSNKVTEKGKYVELRCDPISGHTALYWYRQSLGQGPEFLIYFQGTGAADDSGLPNDRFFAVRPEGSVSTLKIQRTERGDSAVYLCASSLNRVTDTQYFGPGTRLTVL.

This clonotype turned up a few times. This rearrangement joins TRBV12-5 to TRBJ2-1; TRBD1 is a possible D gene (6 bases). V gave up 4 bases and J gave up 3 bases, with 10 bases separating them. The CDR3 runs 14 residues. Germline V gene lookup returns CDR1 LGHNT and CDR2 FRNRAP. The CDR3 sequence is CASGSWDIYNEQFF. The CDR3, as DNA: TGTGCTAGTGGTTCCTGGGACATCTACAATGAGCAGTTCTTC.

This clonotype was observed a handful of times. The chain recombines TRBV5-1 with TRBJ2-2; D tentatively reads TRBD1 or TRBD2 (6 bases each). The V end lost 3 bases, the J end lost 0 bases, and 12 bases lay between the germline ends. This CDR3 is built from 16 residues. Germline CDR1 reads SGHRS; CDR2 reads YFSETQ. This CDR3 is CASSSTGAPNTGELFF. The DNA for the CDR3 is TGCGCCAGCAGCTCAACGGGGGCACCGAACACCGGGGAGCTGTTTTTT.